What follows describes a single T cell receptor (beta chain). Its antigen remains unknown. The germline CDR1 and CDR2 sequences are WNHNN and SYGVQD (reference sequence). The CDR3 extends over 13 amino acids. Trimming removed 4 bases from V and 10 bases from J, with 14 bases in between. The data stem from a study of cytomegalovirus exposure and HLA in healthy donors. Broader study findings: Within an earlier analysis, most TCR beta V segments proved productive either about 87% or about 30% of the time. In a later analysis, common viral pathogens appeared linked to several of the most significant clusters.

PCR used 60 Vbeta primers and 13 Jbeta primers. Here immunoSEQ multiplex PCR was the method, and the copy in TCRdb shows in-frame clones only, minus some. This table has more than 200,000 clones, around 79% appearing once. This receptor was obtained from a girl aged 2-10 years in good health and CMV-seronegative. What was sequenced was PBMCs. The chain carries TRBV10-1 and TRBJ1-5; D is possibly TRBD1 (6 bases). The CDR3 loop is CASSGQALGPQHF. The CDR3 region has the DNA TGCGCCAGCAGTGGACAGGCACTAGGTCCCCAGCATTTT.